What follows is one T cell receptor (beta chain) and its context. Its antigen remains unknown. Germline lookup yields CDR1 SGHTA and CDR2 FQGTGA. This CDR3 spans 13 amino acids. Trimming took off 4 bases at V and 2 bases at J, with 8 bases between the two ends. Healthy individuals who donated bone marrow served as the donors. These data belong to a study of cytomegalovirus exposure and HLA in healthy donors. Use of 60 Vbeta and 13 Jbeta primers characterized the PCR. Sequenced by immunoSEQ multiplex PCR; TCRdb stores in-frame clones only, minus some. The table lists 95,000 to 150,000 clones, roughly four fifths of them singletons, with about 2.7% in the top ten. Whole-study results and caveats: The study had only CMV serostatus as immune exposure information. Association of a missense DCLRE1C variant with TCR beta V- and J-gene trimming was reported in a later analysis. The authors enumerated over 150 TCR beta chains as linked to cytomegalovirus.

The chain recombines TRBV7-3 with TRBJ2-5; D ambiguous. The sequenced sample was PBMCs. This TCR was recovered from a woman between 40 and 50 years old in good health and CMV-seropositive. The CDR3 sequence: CASSSHWQETQYF. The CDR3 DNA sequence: TGTGCCAGCAGCTCGCACTGGCAAGAGACCCAGTACTTC.